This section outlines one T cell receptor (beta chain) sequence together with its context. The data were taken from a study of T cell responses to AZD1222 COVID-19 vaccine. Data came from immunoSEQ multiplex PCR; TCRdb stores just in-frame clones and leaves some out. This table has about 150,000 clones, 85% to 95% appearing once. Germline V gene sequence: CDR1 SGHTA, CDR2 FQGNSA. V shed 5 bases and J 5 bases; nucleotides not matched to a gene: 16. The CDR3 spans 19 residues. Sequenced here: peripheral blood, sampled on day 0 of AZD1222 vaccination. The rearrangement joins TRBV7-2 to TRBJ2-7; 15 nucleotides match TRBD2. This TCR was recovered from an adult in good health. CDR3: CASSPRRGLAGGRSNEQYF. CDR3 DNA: TGTGCCAGCAGCCCCCGGCGGGGACTAGCGGGGGGCCGTTCTAACGAGCAGTACTTC.